One sample yielded the 30 T cell receptor beta chains listed below, sequenced in a study of cytomegalovirus exposure and HLA in healthy donors. In the PCR, 60 Vbeta and 13 Jbeta primers were used. TCRdb keeps only in-frame clones here, not all; method: immunoSEQ multiplex PCR. The sample lists tens of thousands of clones; 79% were seen once. Material for sequencing was PBMCs. Receptors were obtained from a woman younger than 45 in good health and CMV-seronegative.

This clone occurred a few times. This sequence joins TRBV11-3 and TRBJ1-4, with 7 positions matching TRBD1. The length of the CDR3 is 13 residues. The V gene end was trimmed by 6 bases and the J gene end by 6 bases; junction bases not matched to a gene: 4. Germline V gives CDR1 SGHNT, CDR2 YENEEA. The CDR3 DNA reads as TGTGCCAGCAGTACACAGGGGCATGAAAAACTGTTTTTT. Its protein is CASSTQGHEKLFF.

The rearrangement joins TRBV21-1 to TRBJ2-5; the table's D call TRBD2 went unverified against the DNA. TRBV21-1 is given as a pseudogene. This CDR3 contains 12 residues. The DNA for the CDR3 is TGTGCCAGCAGCAAAGTGGAGGAGACCCAGTACTTC. Its protein product is CASSKVEETQYF.

The CDR3 region has the DNA TGTGCCAGCAGACCGGGACTCCTTCTTAGGGCACCCCTCCACTTT. Its translation: CASRPGLLLRAPLHF. The rearrangement uses TRBV27 and TRBJ1-6; TRBD1 might be the D (5 bases). The V end was cut by 6 bases, the J end by 11 bases, with 20 bases between. The CDR3 spans 15 residues. Germline CDR1 and CDR2: MNHEY and SMNVEV (reference sequence).

The rearrangement links TRBV4-3 to TRBJ1-2, with a weak D call TRBD1 (5 bases). With 4 bases removed from V and 4 bases from J, the gap between germline ends came to 16 bases. CDR3 length equals 15 residues. CDR1 and CDR2 (germline): LGHNA, YSLEER. This CDR3 reads CASSRGPRDSYGYTF. DNA for the CDR3: TGCGCCAGCAGCCGTGGCCCCCGTGACAGCTATGGCTACACCTTC.

V and J are TRBV19 and TRBJ1-4; TRBD1 is a possible D gene (5 bases). V was shortened by 0 bases and J by 8 bases, with 16 bases between the two germline ends. Germline loops: CDR1 LNHDA, CDR2 SQIVND (reference sequence). There are 16 residues in the CDR3. The CDR3 nucleotides read TGTGCCAGTAGTATAGAGGGCGGCAGGGTAGGCGAAAAACTGTTTTTT. It is translated as CASSIEGGRVGEKLFF.

The V gene is TRBV12-5, the J gene TRBJ2-3; 11 nucleotides agree with TRBD2. The germline gives CDR1 LGHNT, CDR2 FRNRAP. V gave up 6 bases and J gave up 3 bases; unmatched junction bases: 8. The CDR3 has 16 amino acids. The CDR3 DNA reads as TGTGCTAGTGGCCCCCCGACTAGCGGGAAGACAGATACGCAGTATTTT. The encoded protein is CASGPPTSGKTDTQYF.

This chain uses TRBV19 with TRBJ2-3; D possibly corresponds to TRBD2 (5 bases). Germline values: CDR1 LNHDA, CDR2 SQIVND (reference sequence). CDR3 length: 13 amino acids. Trimming removed 3 bases from V and 5 bases from J, with 9 bases in between. The CDR3 DNA follows: TGTGCCAGTAGTATTAGCGTGCAAGATACGCAGTATTTT. This sequence encodes CASSISVQDTQYF.

The chain has TRBV5-1 and TRBJ1-3; no definite D call. This CDR3 is 18 amino acids long. Germline CDR1 and CDR2: SGHRS and YFSETQ. V dropped 6 bases and J dropped 0 bases, with 22 bases sitting between them. The CDR3 here is CASTQNWAGASSGNTIYF. In nucleotides, the CDR3 is TGCGCCAGCACCCAGAACTGGGCAGGCGCCTCCTCTGGAAACACCATATATTTT.

The chain combines TRBV6-1 with TRBJ2-5; D unclear. The CDR3 is 15 amino acids. Germline V gene lookup returns CDR1 MNHNS and CDR2 SASEGT. Trimming left V 7 bases short and J 1 base short, with 16 bases between. The chain's CDR3 is CASTWRFSSQETQYF. The CDR3 DNA follows: TGTGCCAGCACTTGGCGCTTTAGCAGCCAAGAGACCCAGTACTTC.

The chain is built from TRBV4-3 and TRBJ2-1, with D maybe TRBD2 (5 bases). Per germline, CDR1 LGHNA and CDR2 YSLEER. The CDR3 sequence is 13 residues long. V was cut by 0 bases and J by 9 bases, with 9 bases left in between. The CDR3: CASSQDSTSEQFF. The DNA for the CDR3 is TGCGCCAGCAGCCAAGACTCCACTAGTGAGCAGTTCTTC.

V usage is TRBV10-3 and J usage is TRBJ1-5; 8 bases line up with TRBD1. CDR3 size: 17 residues. Germline V gene data show CDR1 as ENHRY and CDR2 as SYGVKD. Trimming at V came to 2 bases and at J to 11 bases, leaving 17 bases not matched to a gene. CDR3 DNA: TGTGCCATCAGTGAGGGGAGCCGGGACAGGTTTCGATCAGCCCAGCATTTT. This sequence encodes CAISEGSRDRFRSAQHF.

The chain has TRBV9 and TRBJ2-3; 12 bases align to TRBD2. CDR1 and CDR2 from the germline V gene are SGDLS and YYNGEE. The J segment lost 3 bases and the V segment lost 0 bases, leaving 5 bases of the junction unmatched. The length of the CDR3 is 17 residues. The chain's CDR3 is CASSVGSSGRGTDTQYF. The DNA for the CDR3 is TGTGCCAGCAGCGTAGGATCTAGCGGGAGGGGGACAGATACGCAGTATTTT.

The chain is built from TRBV19 and TRBJ1-1; no clear D. Between the trimmed V and J ends, which lost 8 bases and 0 bases, there was a span of 13 bases. Germline loops: CDR1 LNHDA, CDR2 SQIVND (reference sequence). The CDR3 runs to 14 residues. This CDR3 is CASGPGSLNTEAFF. CDR3 coding DNA: TGTGCCAGTGGACCGGGGTCTCTGAACACTGAAGCTTTCTTT.

The rearrangement links TRBV6-6 to TRBJ2-5, with TRBD2 identical over 7 bases. Germline CDR1 MNHNY, CDR2 SVGAGI (reference sequence). The CDR3 spans 14 residues. With V trimmed by 0 bases and J by 5 bases, 3 bases remained unmatched. CDR3 coding DNA: TGTGCCAGCAGTTACTCGGGGGGAGGGGAGACCCAGTACTTC. Its protein product is CASSYSGGGETQYF.

In DNA form, the CDR3 reads TGTGCCAGCAGCTTAGCAGGGAGCTTTCAGTACTTC. Translated: CASSLAGSFQYF. The chain employs TRBV7-2 and TRBJ2-4, with D perhaps TRBD2 (5 bases). The germline V gene encodes CDR1 SGHTA and CDR2 FQGNSA. This CDR3 comprises 12 residues. With 0 bases removed from V and 11 bases from J, the gap between germline ends came to 8 bases.

The chain couples TRBV6-5 to TRBJ1-1, with D hard to call. Germline V gene lookup returns CDR1 MNHEY and CDR2 SVGAGI. CDR3 size: 13 residues. Deletions cut 8 bases from V and 1 base from J, with 11 bases between. The CDR3 nucleotides read TGTGCCAGCTATGAGGCATCGAACACTGAAGCTTTCTTT. Translation: CASYEASNTEAFF.

This clone was counted between two and nine times. This chain connects TRBV7-9 to TRBJ2-3, with 8 positions matching TRBD1. The V gene end was trimmed by 5 bases and the J gene end by 6 bases; junction bases not matched to a gene: 13. The germline V gene has CDR1 SEHNR and CDR2 FQNEAQ (reference sequence). This CDR3 is built from 16 residues. The CDR3 sequence: CASSLDRGDLRDTQYF. The CDR3 region has the DNA TGTGCCAGCAGCCTCGACAGGGGCGATTTGCGGGATACGCAGTATTTT.

This chain connects TRBV11-2 to TRBJ1-4; possible D gene TRBD1, 5 bases. Germline CDR1 reads SGHAT; CDR2 reads FQNNGV. The length of the CDR3 is 16 residues. The V end lost 5 bases, the J end lost 6 bases, and 19 bases lay between the germline ends. The CDR3 is CASSRPVGGRDEKLFF. The DNA for the CDR3 is TGTGCCAGCAGCCGGCCTGTGGGGGGACGGGATGAAAAACTGTTTTTT.

V gene TRBV7-9 combines with J gene TRBJ2-5; maybe TRBD2 (6 bases). From germline, CDR1 is SEHNR and CDR2 FQNEAQ (reference sequence). Trimming removed 1 base from V and 11 bases from J, with 14 bases in between. This CDR3 region has 13 residues. CDR3 sequence reads: CASSLGAGREQYF. The CDR3 DNA follows: TGTGCCAGCAGCTTAGGGGCGGGGCGAGAGCAGTACTTC.

The J gene is TRBJ1-1, the V gene TRBV7-9; 7 bases map to TRBD1. The ends lost 4 bases at V and 6 bases at J; junction bases unmatched: 8. The CDR3 has 14 amino acids. Germline V gene sequence: CDR1 SEHNR, CDR2 FQNEAQ (reference sequence). CDR3 sequence (DNA): TGTGCCAGCAGCTCAGGACAGGCAGTATCTGAAGCTTTCTTT. This gives the protein CASSSGQAVSEAFF.

V gene TRBV6-6 combines with J gene TRBJ1-2; 9 bases are shared with TRBD1. V was pared by 4 bases and J by 4 bases, with 10 bases of the junction left unmatched. This CDR3 is built from 16 residues. From germline, CDR1 is MNHNY and CDR2 SVGAGI (reference sequence). CDR3 amino acids: CASSSRDRDRSYGYTF. The CDR3 coding sequence is TGTGCCAGCAGTTCCCGGGACAGGGATCGGAGCTATGGCTACACCTTC.

This clone was seen a handful of times. J is TRBJ2-2 and V is TRBV7-9; maybe TRBD1 (6 bases). The CDR3 covers 15 residues. The germline V gene has CDR1 SEHNR and CDR2 FQNEAQ (reference sequence). Between the trimmed V and J ends, which lost 3 bases and 1 base, there was a span of 9 bases. CDR3 sequence (DNA): TGTGCCAGCAGCTTGGGGACACTGAACACCGGGGAGCTGTTTTTT. This gives the protein CASSLGTLNTGELFF.

The J gene is TRBJ2-5, the V gene TRBV14; 8 bases are a match to TRBD1. Germline CDR1 SGHDN, CDR2 FVKESK. Germline trimming cut 0 bases from V and 4 bases from J; bases unmatched to any gene: 4. The CDR3 covers 15 residues. The CDR3 spells CASSQDTGGIETQYF. For the CDR3, the DNA is TGTGCCAGCAGCCAAGATACAGGGGGAATAGAGACCCAGTACTTC. The entire variable domain, with the rest obtained from reference TRBV14 and TRBJ2-5, is as follows: EAGVTQFPSHSVIEKGQTVTLRCDPISGHDNLYWYRRVMGKEIKFLLHFVKESKQDESGMPNNRFLAERTGGTYSTLKVQPAELEDSGVYFCASSQDTGGIETQYFGPGTRLLVL.

A single count supports this clone. The chain combines TRBV7-9 with TRBJ1-1; D not resolved. The V end was cut by 1 base, the J end by 6 bases, with 9 bases between. This CDR3 is built from 13 residues. The germline gives CDR1 SEHNR, CDR2 FQNEAQ (reference sequence). The CDR3 DNA reads TGTGCCAGCAGCTTAGTTATGGACTCTGAAGCTTTCTTT. Its protein is CASSLVMDSEAFF. Filled out from reference TRBV7-9 and TRBJ1-1, the complete variable domain reads DTGVSQNPRHKITKRGQNVTFRCDPISEHNRLYWYRQTLGQGPEFLTYFQNEAQLEKSRLLSDRFSAERPKGSFSTLEIQRTEQGDSAMYLCASSLVMDSEAFFGQGTRLTVV.

The V call is TRBV6-5, the J call TRBJ1-2; 8 bases fit TRBD1. The CDR3 length is 15 residues. Trimming took 0 bases from V and 5 from J; bases not matched to a gene: 5. The germline V gene encodes CDR1 MNHEY and CDR2 SVGAGI. The CDR3: CASSYSTGAAYGYTF. CDR3 nucleotides: TGTGCCAGCAGTTACTCGACAGGGGCCGCATATGGCTACACCTTC.

The chain carries TRBV9 and TRBJ2-3; maybe TRBD2 (6 bases). Trimming left V 0 bases short and J 6 bases short, with 14 bases between. The CDR3 sequence is 15 residues long. Germline V lookup: CDR1 SGDLS, CDR2 YYNGEE. The CDR3 protein is CASSVGGLRWDTQYF. CDR3 sequence (DNA): TGTGCCAGCAGCGTAGGGGGACTTCGGTGGGATACGCAGTATTTT.

The CDR3 sequence: CASSHFGQGTTEAFF. CDR3 coding DNA: TGCGCCAGCAGCCATTTCGGACAGGGTACCACTGAAGCTTTCTTT. V is TRBV4-1 and J is TRBJ1-1, with TRBD1 identical over 8 bases. V lost 3 bases and J lost 4; bases outside the gene matches: 7. CDR1 is MGHRA, CDR2 YSYEKL, per germline. The CDR3 totals 15 residues.

The rearrangement uses TRBV4-3 and TRBJ2-3; 12 bases line up with TRBD2. V lost 1 base, J lost 7 bases, and 12 bases stayed unmatched. The CDR3 loop spans 18 amino acids. Germline CDR1 reads LGHNA; CDR2 reads YSLEER. The CDR3 region has the DNA TGCGCCAGCAGCCAAGGATCGCGGACTAGCGGGGCACAAAATACGCAGTATTTT. It encodes CASSQGSRTSGAQNTQYF.

V usage is TRBV18 and J usage is TRBJ2-3; 9 nucleotides align to TRBD1. After removal of 3 bases from V and 0 bases from J, the junction contained 13 bases not matched to a gene. CDR3 length: 19 residues. CDR1 is KGHSH, CDR2 LQKENI, per germline. CDR3: CASSPSGQGIQLSTDTQYF. The DNA of the CDR3 is TGTGCCAGCTCACCCTCAGGACAGGGGATCCAACTTAGCACAGATACGCAGTATTTT.

The J gene is TRBJ2-5, the V gene TRBV7-9; D remains ambiguous. The J call may be mistaken, given a closer DNA end match to TRBJ2-7. The CDR3 has 12 residues. CDR1 is SEHNR and CDR2 is FQNEAQ in the germline V gene (reference sequence). The CDR3 sequence: CASAVDYYEQYF. CDR3 in DNA: TGTGCCAGCGCAGTGGATTACTACGAGCAGTACTTC.